A selection of T cell receptor beta chains follows, all from one sample in a study of human T cells and chemical hapten exposure. TCRdb redid the calling of the RACE reads with MiXCR, one entry per CDR3 protein. The data show over 300,000 distinct CDR3 sequences, 4.5% to 6% seen once. The material was whole blood, obtained in connection with sensitization to the hapten diphenylcyclopropenone (DPC). The receptors originated from a woman in her forties or fifties with alopecia areata. Some clones in this sample may be carry-over from other donors' samples. Both conserved end residues are part of each CDR3. Fields, in order: CDR3 protein, CDR3 DNA, J gene, CDR3 length, clone size, D gene, V gene. A D gene is named only where the DNA matches it firmly. Only part of the rows carry a size: once, few, many, or a class if the clone is expanded.

CASSLELGRRNTEAFF | TGCGCCAGCAGCTTGGAATTAGGGCGGAGGAACACTGAAGCTTTCTTT | TRBJ1-1 | 16 | many | - | TRBV5-1
CASSSNGEGGNQPQHF | TGTGCCAGCAGCTCCAACGGGGAGGGAGGCAATCAGCCCCAGCATTTT | TRBJ1-5 | 16 | - | - | TRBV28
CASSPDGSAEKLFF | TGTGCCAGCAGTCCCGACGGGTCTGCTGAAAAACTGTTTTTT | TRBJ1-4 | 14 | - | - | TRBV6-5
CASGRGTSGDNEQFF | TGTGCTAGTGGACGAGGGACTAGCGGGGACAATGAGCAGTTCTTC | TRBJ2-1 | 15 | many | TRBD2 | TRBV12-5
CASSSGDSLYGEQFF | TGCGCCAGCAGCTCTGGGGACTCTCTTTATGGTGAGCAGTTCTTC | TRBJ2-1 | 15 | few | - | TRBV5-1
CASTPPTGGSQPQHF | TGTGCCAGCACCCCCCCGACAGGGGGCTCTCAGCCCCAGCATTTT | TRBJ1-5 | 15 | - | TRBD1 | TRBV28
CASSYGQGPYTDTQYF | TGTGCCAGCAGTTACGGGCAGGGCCCCTACACAGATACGCAGTATTTT | TRBJ2-3 | 16 | - | - | TRBV6-5
CSVEGLLAGGVGEQYF | TGCAGCGTTGAAGGGTTACTAGCGGGGGGGGTTGGCGAGCAGTACTTC | TRBJ2-7 | 16 | - | TRBD2 | TRBV29-1
CASSPDSSYGYTF | TGTGCCAGCAGCCCGGACAGCAGCTATGGCTACACCTTC | TRBJ1-2 | 13 | few | - | TRBV3-1
CASREDGDEQYF | TGTGCCAGCAGGGAGGACGGGGACGAGCAGTACTTC | TRBJ2-7 | 12 | many | - | TRBV7-9
CASSLLTATNTEAFF | TGTGCCAGCAGCCTACTGACAGCGACGAACACTGAAGCTTTCTTT | TRBJ1-1 | 15 | - | - | TRBV28
CASSERRDYEQYF | TGTGCCAGCAGTGAAAGGAGGGACTACGAGCAGTACTTC | TRBJ2-7 | 13 | - | - | TRBV2
CASSVGVGYEQYF | TGTGCCAGCAGCGTAGGTGTCGGGTACGAGCAGTACTTC | TRBJ2-7 | 13 | many | - | TRBV9
CASSSDRIRTDTQYF | TGTGCCAGCAGCTCTGACAGGATCAGGACAGATACGCAGTATTTT | TRBJ2-3 | 15 | - | - | TRBV7-2
CSVGAGSSYEQYF | TGCAGCGTTGGGGCCGGTTCATCCTACGAGCAGTACTTC | TRBJ2-7 | 13 | - | - | TRBV29-1
CASSQNIIGTGQYF | TGTGCCAGCAGCCAAAACATCATAGGGACTGGGCAGTACTTC | TRBJ2-5 | 14 | many | - | TRBV3-1
CASRLDIPNEQFF | TGTGCCAGCAGACTGGACATCCCCAATGAGCAGTTCTTC | TRBJ2-1 | 13 | - | - | TRBV7-2
CASSASTWGQETQYF | TGTGCCAGCAGTGCCAGTACGTGGGGACAAGAGACCCAGTACTTC | TRBJ2-5 | 15 | many | - | TRBV25-1
CASSYSPRDRDGYTF | TGTGCCAGCAGTTACTCGCCCCGCGACAGGGATGGCTACACCTTC | TRBJ1-2 | 15 | few | TRBD1 | TRBV6-5
CASSLMEAETQYF | TGTGCCAGCAGTTTAATGGAGGCAGAGACCCAGTACTTC | TRBJ2-5 | 13 | - | - | TRBV12-3/TRBV12-4
CSVEDQGRAGTYEQYF | TGCAGCGTTGAAGATCAGGGTAGGGCAGGAACCTACGAGCAGTACTTC | TRBJ2-7 | 16 | many | - | TRBV29-1